This T cell receptor (beta chain) appears in the sequencing data of a study of blood T cell repertoires in COVID-19. In germline, CDR1 is PRHDT, CDR2 FYEKMQ (reference sequence). This CDR3 contains 13 residues. The V end lost 5 bases, the J end lost 5 bases, and 10 bases lay between the germline ends. Data came from immunoSEQ multiplex PCR; TCRdb stores just in-frame clones and leaves some out. The repertoire has 250,000 to 300,000 clones, about nine tenths of them found once; the top ten carry 1.9%. This TCR derives from a woman aged 55-70 years who had recovered from COVID-19. The chain carries TRBV13 and TRBJ1-3, with D tentatively TRBD1 (5 bases). Sample: PBMCs or T cells enriched from blood (not recorded which). CDR3 in amino acids: CASSLPGRNTIYF. CDR3 nucleotide sequence: TGTGCCAGCAGCCTCCCAGGGAGAAACACCATATATTTT.